This TCR beta chain was found in a study of CD8 T cells in ankylosing spondylitis. Notes on the study in general: Relatively scarce in peripheral blood, disease-linked clones were CD8+. It was reported that disease-linked clones were significantly enriched in matched ankylosing spondylitis synovial fluid.

This CDR3 comprises 13 residues. Trimming pared 5 bases from V and 4 bases from J, leaving 9 bases between. From germline, CDR1 is MNHEY and CDR2 SMNVEV (reference sequence). By quantitative 5'-RACE with molecular barcodes, the TCR beta libraries were made. Each CDR3 protein gets one entry after TCRdb re-called the 5' RACE reads with MiXCR. The sample yields 90,000 to 100,000 distinct CDR3 sequences, about 8.5% seen once. This clonotype has a handful of counts. Its antigen remains unidentified. The sequence was obtained from a male donor with ankylosing spondylitis or in good health (not recorded which). The V call is TRBV27, the J call TRBJ2-1; D gene ambiguous. Input material: blood, either unsorted or a sorted T cell fraction (not recorded which). CDR3 DNA: TGTGCCAGCAGTCCGCCCCCTTACAATGAGCAGTTCTTC. This encodes CASSPPPYNEQFF.